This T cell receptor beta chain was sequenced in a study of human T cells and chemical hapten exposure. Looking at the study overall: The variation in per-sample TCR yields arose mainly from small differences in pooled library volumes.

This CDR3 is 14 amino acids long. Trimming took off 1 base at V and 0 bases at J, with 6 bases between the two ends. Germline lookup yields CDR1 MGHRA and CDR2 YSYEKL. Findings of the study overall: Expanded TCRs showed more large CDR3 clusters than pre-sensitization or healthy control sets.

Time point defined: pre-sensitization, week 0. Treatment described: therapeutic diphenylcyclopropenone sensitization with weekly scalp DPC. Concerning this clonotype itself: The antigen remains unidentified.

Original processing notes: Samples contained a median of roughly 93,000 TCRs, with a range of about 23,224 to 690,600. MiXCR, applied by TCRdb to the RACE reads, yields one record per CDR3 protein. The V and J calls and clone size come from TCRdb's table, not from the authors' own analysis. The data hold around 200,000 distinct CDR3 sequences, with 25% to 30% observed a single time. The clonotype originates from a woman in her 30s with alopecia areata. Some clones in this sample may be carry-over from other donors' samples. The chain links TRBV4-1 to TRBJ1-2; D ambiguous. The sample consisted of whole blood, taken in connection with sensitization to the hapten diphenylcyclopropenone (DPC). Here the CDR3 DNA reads TGCGCCAGCAGCCAAGGGAGTGCTAACTATGGCTACACCTTC. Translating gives CASSQGSANYGYTF.